The T cell receptor beta chain described here comes from a study of T cell repertoires in cytomegalovirus infection. Overall study context: A matching HLA type, together with CMV infection, was signaled by public TCR beta signatures.

V was pared by 7 bases and J by 8 bases, with 18 bases between. This CDR3 has 13 residues. From germline, CDR1 is SGHTA and CDR2 FQGNSA. Study-wide findings and caveats: Summed frequency of public TCR beta families distinguished CMV carriers with the relevant HLA. The ex vivo response was dominated by HLA-C-restricted CMV-specific TCR beta clonotypes.

TCRdb re-called the reads with MiXCR, one entry per CDR3 protein. The sample holds about 80,000 distinct CDR3 sequences, 3.7% seen once. This clonotype was seen many times. The antigen remains unidentified. Sequencing was done on a sample of PBMCs. The chain combines TRBV7-2 with TRBJ2-7; no firm D call. The sequence was collected from a human donor in good health (CMV status not recorded). Some clones in this sample may be carry-over from other donors' samples. DNA for the CDR3: TGTGCCAGCATCGGTCCTAGAGAACGAAAGCAGTACTTC. It is translated as CASIGPRERKQYF.